This T cell receptor (beta chain) was recorded in a study of blood T cell repertoires in COVID-19. Seattle cases were enrolled at active infection and followed longitudinally. The germline V and J ends were trimmed by 1 base and 1 base, with 5 bases remaining between them. This CDR3 is 13 amino acids long. Only in-frame clones appear in the TCRdb table, and some are missing; sequencing was by immunoSEQ multiplex PCR. The table has 300,000 to 400,000 clones, 88% seen once. The chain combines TRBV12-3 or TRBV12-4 with TRBJ2-7, with D hard to call. The sample was peripheral blood. The sequence came from a woman in her seventies with COVID-19, enrolled during active disease. This chain's CDR3 is CASSLDGSYEQYF. CDR3 sequence (DNA): TGTGCCAGCAGTTTAGACGGTTCCTACGAGCAGTACTTC.